These T cell receptor beta chains were read from a single sample in a study of technical replicates of blood from four donors. Clones were sequenced by immunoSEQ multiplex PCR, and TCRdb holds only the in-frame ones, with some missing. The repertoire holds more than 70,000 clones, with 75% to 95% as singletons. Sequenced sample: T cells isolated from PBMCs. Receptor source: a human donor in good health. The CDR3 runs from the conserved cysteine through the conserved F or W. A D gene is named only where the DNA matches it firmly. Not every row has a clone size; where given, it reads once, few, many or a size class.

V	J	size	D	DNA	CDR3
TRBV10-1	TRBJ2-3	NA	TRBD2	TGCGCCCCACTCTCCCGACTAGCGGGGACGGGAGATACGCAGTATTTT	CAPLSRLAGTGDTQYF
TRBV28	TRBJ1-5	NA	NA	TGTGCCATTCATGGACCTGGGAGCGGCAATCAGCCCCAGCATTTT	CAIHGPGSGNQPQHF
TRBV5-1	TRBJ1-1	few	NA	TGCGCCAGCAGCTTGGAACGGTTGACAGAAATGAACACTGAAGCTTTCTTT	CASSLERLTEMNTEAFF
TRBV6-1	TRBJ1-1	NA	TRBD1	TGTGCCAGCAGTGAATCCGGGACAGGGTGGGTAGGCACTGAAGCTTTCTTT	CASSESGTGWVGTEAFF
TRBV19	TRBJ1-3	NA	NA	TGTGCCAGTAGTCCCCGGGTCTCTGGAAACACCATATATTTT	CASSPRVSGNTIYF
TRBV7-9	TRBJ2-1	NA	NA	TGTGCCAGCAGCTTTCCTCAGGGCTCCTACAATGAGCAGTTCTTC	CASSFPQGSYNEQFF
TRBV5-6	TRBJ1-1	once	TRBD1	TGTGCCAGCAGCTTGGAGGGACAGGGCGGCCCTGAAGCTTTCTTT	CASSLEGQGGPEAFF
TRBV28	TRBJ1-5	NA	TRBD1	TGTGCCAGCACGACCTGGGGGACAGGTGCCTATCAGCCCCAGCATTTT	CASTTWGTGAYQPQHF
TRBV10-3	TRBJ1-1	few	NA	TGTGCCATCAGTGAGAGGTCTGAGGACACTGAAGCTTTCTTT	CAISERSEDTEAFF
TRBV11-3	TRBJ2-5	NA	TRBD2	TGTGCCAGCAGCTCATGGACTAGCGGGGGACAAGAGACCCAGTACTTC	CASSSWTSGGQETQYF
TRBV6-4	TRBJ1-1	NA	NA	TGTGCCAGCAGTGACTCAGCTATGAACACTGAAGCTTTCTTT	CASSDSAMNTEAFF
TRBV5-6	TRBJ2-1	NA	NA	TGTGCCAGCAGCTTGCTCTACAATGAGCAGTTCTTC	CASSLLYNEQFF
TRBV29-1	TRBJ2-7	NA	NA	TGCAGCGTTGTTGAGGAAGATCGCTACGAGCAGTACTTC	CSVVEEDRYEQYF
TRBV5-1	TRBJ1-2	NA	NA	TGCGCCAGCAGCCCATCAAACTATGGCTACACCTTC	CASSPSNYGYTF
TRBV2	TRBJ2-1	NA	TRBD2	TGTGCCAGCAGTGAGTGGGGACTAGATTACAATGAGCAGTTCTTC	CASSEWGLDYNEQFF
TRBV7-9	TRBJ1-5	NA	NA	TGTGCCAGCAGCAATCCAACCGGCGGAAATCAGCCCCAGCATTTT	CASSNPTGGNQPQHF
TRBV6-5	TRBJ2-7	NA	TRBD2	TGTGCCAGCAGTTACAGTGGCCTAGCGGGAGTCTACGAGCAGTACTTC	CASSYSGLAGVYEQYF
TRBV6-1	TRBJ1-4	NA	TRBD1	TGTGCCAGCTCAGGACAGGGGAATGAAAAACTGTTTTTT	CASSGQGNEKLFF
TRBV27	TRBJ2-7	NA	TRBD2	TGTGCCAGCAGTGCACAGCGGGAAACCTACGAGCAGTACTTC	CASSAQRETYEQYF
TRBV5-1	TRBJ1-2	NA	TRBD1	TGCGCCAGCAGCGGGACAGAGTCTAACTATGGCTACACCTTC	CASSGTESNYGYTF
TRBV14	TRBJ2-1	NA	NA	TGTGCCAGCAGCCAAAGACACATGCAGTTCTTC	CASSQRHMQFF
TRBV9	TRBJ2-6	NA	NA	TGTGCCAGCAGCGTAACAGGGAGCGGGGCCAACGTCCTGACTTTC	CASSVTGSGANVLTF
TRBV25-1	TRBJ2-2	once	NA	TGTGCCAGCATGCCCCAGCCGGGCACCGGGGAGCTGTTTTTT	CASMPQPGTGELFF
TRBV4-1	TRBJ2-5	once	NA	TGCGCCAGCAGCCAAAATCCCGTGGAGACCCAGTACTTC	CASSQNPVETQYF
TRBV30	TRBJ2-5	once	NA	TGTGCCTGGGAGTTCGGGGGGCGGGAGACCCAGTACTTC	CAWEFGGRETQYF
TRBV28	TRBJ1-2	NA	NA	TGTGCCAGCAGTTTGGGGAGTCCTTTGGTTCAGTATGGCTACACCTTC	CASSLGSPLVQYGYTF
TRBV19	TRBJ2-7	NA	NA	TGTGCCAGTAGTGGGTGGGCGGGGGCAGGGGAGCAGTACTTC	CASSGWAGAGEQYF
TRBV9	TRBJ2-5	NA	TRBD2	TGTGCCAGCAATCGAGCGGGGGGGCCCGGAGAGACCCAGTACTTC	CASNRAGGPGETQYF
TRBV13	TRBJ2-1	NA	TRBD2	TGTGCCAGCAGCCCAGTGACTAGCGGGATAGCCAATGAGCAGTTCTTC	CASSPVTSGIANEQFF